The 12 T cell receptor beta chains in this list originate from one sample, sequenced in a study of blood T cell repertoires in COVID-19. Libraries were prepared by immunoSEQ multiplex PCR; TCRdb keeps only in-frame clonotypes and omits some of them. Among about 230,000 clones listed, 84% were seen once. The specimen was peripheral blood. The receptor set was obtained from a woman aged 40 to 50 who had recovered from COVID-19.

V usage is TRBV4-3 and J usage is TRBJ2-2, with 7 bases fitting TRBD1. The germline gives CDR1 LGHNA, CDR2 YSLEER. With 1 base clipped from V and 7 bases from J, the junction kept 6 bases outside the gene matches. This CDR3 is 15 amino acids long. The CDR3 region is CASSQVSGGDGELFF. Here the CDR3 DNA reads TGCGCCAGCAGCCAAGTTTCAGGGGGTGACGGGGAGCTGTTTTTT.

The DNA of the CDR3 is TGTGCCTGGAGTGTACTACGGGTAAGAGCTTTCTTT. Protein: CAWSVLRVRAFF. The chain couples TRBV30 to TRBJ1-1; D ambiguous. This CDR3 comprises 12 residues. V shed 0 bases and J shed 10 bases, with 12 bases lying between them. From germline, CDR1 is GTSNPN and CDR2 SVGIG (reference sequence).

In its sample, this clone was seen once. The CDR3 here is CASSLFPSTDTQYF. The CDR3 nucleotides read TGTGCCAGCAGCTTATTTCCGAGTACAGATACGCAGTATTTT. This rearrangement joins TRBV7-2 to TRBJ2-3; D uncertain. CDR1 is SGHTA and CDR2 is FQGNSA in the germline V gene. Between the trimmed V and J ends, which lost 2 bases and 3 bases, there was a span of 9 bases. The CDR3 sequence is 14 residues long. Full variable domain (outside the CDR3, taken from reference TRBV7-2 and TRBJ2-3): GAGVSQSPSNKVTEKGKDVELRCDPISGHTALYWYRQSLGQGLEFLIYFQGNSAPDKSGLPSDRFSAERTGGSVSTLTIQRTQQEDSAVYLCASSLFPSTDTQYFGPGTRLTVL.

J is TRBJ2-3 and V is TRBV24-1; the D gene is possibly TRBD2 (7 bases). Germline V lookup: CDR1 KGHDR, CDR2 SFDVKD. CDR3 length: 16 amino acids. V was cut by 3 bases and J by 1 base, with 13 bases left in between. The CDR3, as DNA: TGTGCCACCAGTGATGAGGTCGGGGGGCGCACAGATACGCAGTATTTT. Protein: CATSDEVGGRTDTQYF.

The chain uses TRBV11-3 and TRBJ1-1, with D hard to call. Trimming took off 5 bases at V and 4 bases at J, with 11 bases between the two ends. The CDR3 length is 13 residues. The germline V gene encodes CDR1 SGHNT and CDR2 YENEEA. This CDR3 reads CASSVRRGTEAFF. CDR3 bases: TGTGCCAGCAGCGTAAGAAGAGGCACTGAAGCTTTCTTT.

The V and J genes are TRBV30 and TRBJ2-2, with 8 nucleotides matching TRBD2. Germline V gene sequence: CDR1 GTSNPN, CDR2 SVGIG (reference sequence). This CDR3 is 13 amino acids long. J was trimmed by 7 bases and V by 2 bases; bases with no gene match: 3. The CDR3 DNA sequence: TGTGCCTGGAGTAGGACTAGCATCGGGGAGCTGTTTTTT. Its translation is CAWSRTSIGELFF.

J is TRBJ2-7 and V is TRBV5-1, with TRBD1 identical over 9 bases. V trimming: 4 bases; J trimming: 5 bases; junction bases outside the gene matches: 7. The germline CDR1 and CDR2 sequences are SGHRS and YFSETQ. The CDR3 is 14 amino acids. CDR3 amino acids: CASSPRDRDHEQYF. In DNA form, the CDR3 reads TGCGCCAGCAGCCCCCGGGACAGGGACCACGAGCAGTACTTC.

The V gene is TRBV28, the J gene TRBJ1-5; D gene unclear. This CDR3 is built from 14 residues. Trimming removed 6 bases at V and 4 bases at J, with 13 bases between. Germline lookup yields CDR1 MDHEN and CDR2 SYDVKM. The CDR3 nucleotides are TGTGCCAGCAGCGAGAGGACTGCTAATCAGCCCCAGCATTTT. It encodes CASSERTANQPQHF.

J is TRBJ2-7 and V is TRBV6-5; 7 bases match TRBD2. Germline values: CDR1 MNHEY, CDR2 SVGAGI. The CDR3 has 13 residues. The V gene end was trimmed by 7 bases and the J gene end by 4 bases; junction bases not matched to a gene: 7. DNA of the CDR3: TGTGCCAGCACCAGCGGGACGACGTACGAGCAGTACTTC. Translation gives CASTSGTTYEQYF.

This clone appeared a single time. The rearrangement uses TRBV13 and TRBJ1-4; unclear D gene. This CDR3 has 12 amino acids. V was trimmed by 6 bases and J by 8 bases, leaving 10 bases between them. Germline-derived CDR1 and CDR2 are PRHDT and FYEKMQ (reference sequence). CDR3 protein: CASRRSLEKLFF. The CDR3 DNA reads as TGTGCCAGCAGACGATCACTAGAAAAACTGTTTTTT.

CDR3 DNA: TGTGCCAGCTCATACGGACAGGATCTAGATGGCTACACCTTC. This codes for CASSYGQDLDGYTF. The chain recombines TRBV18 with TRBJ1-2, with 7 bases lining up with TRBD1. The germline CDR1 and CDR2 sequences are KGHSH and LQKENI. This CDR3 region has 14 residues. Trimming cost V 5 bases and J 6 bases; bases outside gene matches: 9.

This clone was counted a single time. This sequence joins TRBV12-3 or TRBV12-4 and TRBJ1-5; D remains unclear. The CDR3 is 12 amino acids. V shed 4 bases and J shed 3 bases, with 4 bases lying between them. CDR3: CASSYLNQPQHF. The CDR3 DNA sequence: TGTGCCAGCAGTTATCTCAATCAGCCCCAGCATTTT.